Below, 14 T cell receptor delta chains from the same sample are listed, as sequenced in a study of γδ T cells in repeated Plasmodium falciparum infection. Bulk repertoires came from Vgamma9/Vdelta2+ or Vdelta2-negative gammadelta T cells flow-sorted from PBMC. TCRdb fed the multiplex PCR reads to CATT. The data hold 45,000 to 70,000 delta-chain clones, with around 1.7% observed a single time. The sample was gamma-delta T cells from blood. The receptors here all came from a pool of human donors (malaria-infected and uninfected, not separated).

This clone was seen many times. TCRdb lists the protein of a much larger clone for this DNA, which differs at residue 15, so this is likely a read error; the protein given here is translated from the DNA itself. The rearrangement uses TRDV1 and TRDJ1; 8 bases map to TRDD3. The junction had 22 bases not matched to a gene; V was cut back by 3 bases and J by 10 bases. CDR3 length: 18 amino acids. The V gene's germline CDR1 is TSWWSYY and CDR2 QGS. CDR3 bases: TGTGCTCTTGGGGACAGGGACGGAAGGGGGATAATCGGGTATAGACTCATCTTT. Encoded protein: CALGDRDGRGIIGYRLIF.

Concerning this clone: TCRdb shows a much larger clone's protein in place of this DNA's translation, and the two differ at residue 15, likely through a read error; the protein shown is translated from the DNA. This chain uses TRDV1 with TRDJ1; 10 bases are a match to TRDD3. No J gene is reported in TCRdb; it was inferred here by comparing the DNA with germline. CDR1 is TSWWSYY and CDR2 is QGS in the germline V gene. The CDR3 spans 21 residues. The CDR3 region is CALGEIGLNTLTGGWSDKLIF. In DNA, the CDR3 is TGTGCTCTTGGGGAAATTGGCCTAAATACCCTTACTGGGGGATGGTCCGACAAACTCATCTTT.

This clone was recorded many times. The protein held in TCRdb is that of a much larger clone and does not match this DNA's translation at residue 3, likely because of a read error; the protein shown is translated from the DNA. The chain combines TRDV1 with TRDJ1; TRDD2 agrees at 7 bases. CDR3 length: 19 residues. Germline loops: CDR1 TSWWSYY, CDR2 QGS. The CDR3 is CAPGTSIPTVWEYTDKLIF. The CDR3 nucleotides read TGTGCTCCTGGGACCTCTATTCCTACAGTGTGGGAGTACACCGATAAACTCATCTTT.

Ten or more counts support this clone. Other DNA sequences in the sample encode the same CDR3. The CDR3 protein is CALGELRPYWGIRPWGTDKLIF. CDR3 DNA: TGTGCTCTTGGGGAACTACGGCCCTACTGGGGGATTCGTCCCTGGGGCACCGATAAACTCATCTTT. This sequence joins TRDV1 and TRDJ1, with 10 bases fitting TRDD3. J gave up 1 base and V 0 bases, and 20 bases lay outside the gene matches. CDR3 size: 22 residues. Germline CDR1 reads TSWWSYY; CDR2 reads QGS.

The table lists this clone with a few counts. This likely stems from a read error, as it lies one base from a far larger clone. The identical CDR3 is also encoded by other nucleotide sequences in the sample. The CDR3: CALDTGGHRHTDKLIF. The DNA for the CDR3 is TGTGCTCTTGATACTGGGGGACACAGACACACCGATAAGCTCATATTT. V and J are TRDV1 and TRDJ1; TRDD3 agrees at 9 bases. This CDR3 spans 16 amino acids. Germline V CDR1 and CDR2: TSWWSYY, QGS.

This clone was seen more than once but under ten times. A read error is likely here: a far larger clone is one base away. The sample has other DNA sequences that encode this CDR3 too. Here the CDR3 DNA reads TGTGCCTGTGACGATGTCCAATCCGAGGATACGAACTCATCCTGGGACACCCGACAGATGTTTTTC. It yields the protein CACDDVQSEDTNSSWDTRQMFF. The rearrangement links TRDV2 to TRDJ3; TRDD3 matches 7 bases. The J gene is not listed in TCRdb, so it was assigned here from a DNA match to germline. Looked up from germline, CDR1 is GEAIGNYY and CDR2 is EKD. Trimming cost V 3 bases and J 1 base; bases outside gene matches: 20. The CDR3 covers 22 residues.

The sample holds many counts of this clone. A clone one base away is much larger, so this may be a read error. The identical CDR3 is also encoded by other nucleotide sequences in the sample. CDR3 in DNA: TGTGCTCTTGGGGAACTAGTACCTACAGGGGATAAATTAATACGTAAACTCATCTTT. This encodes CALGELVPTGDKLIRKLIF. The chain links TRDV1 to TRDJ1, with 7 bases matching TRDD3. CDR1 and CDR2 (germline): TSWWSYY, QGS. Trimming took 0 bases from V and 7 from J; bases not matched to a gene: 20. The CDR3 length is 19 residues.

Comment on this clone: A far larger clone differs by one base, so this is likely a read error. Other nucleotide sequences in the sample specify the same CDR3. The CDR3 DNA reads as TGTGCTCTTGGGGTCATCCATTTTGTTCCTTACTGGGGGATAAGGGGGTATGCCGATAAACTCATCTTT. This gives the protein CALGVIHFVPYWGIRGYADKLIF. V usage is TRDV1 and J usage is TRDJ1; TRDD3 matches at 11 bases. The CDR3 length is 23 residues. J gave up 3 bases and V 4 bases, and 28 bases lay outside the gene matches. Germline assignment: CDR1 TSWWSYY and CDR2 QGS.

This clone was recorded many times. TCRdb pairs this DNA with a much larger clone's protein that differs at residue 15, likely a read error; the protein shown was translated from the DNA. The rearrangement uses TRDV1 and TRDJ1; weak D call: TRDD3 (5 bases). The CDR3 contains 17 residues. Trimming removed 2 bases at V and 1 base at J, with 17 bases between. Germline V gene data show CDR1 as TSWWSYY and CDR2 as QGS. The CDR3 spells CALGEVTVLVFTDKLIF. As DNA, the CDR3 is TGTGCTCTTGGGGAAGTTACCGTACTGGTTTTCACCGATAAACTCATCTTT.

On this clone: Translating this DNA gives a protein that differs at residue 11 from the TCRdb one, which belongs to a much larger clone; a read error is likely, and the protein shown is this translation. The CDR3 DNA reads as TGTGCCTTTAACAGGGTACCTTCCTTAATTCCATACACCGATAAACTCATCTTT. Protein: CAFNRVPSLIPYTDKLIF. The J gene is TRDJ1, the V gene TRDV3, with 7 bases that match TRDD2. The germline V gene encodes CDR1 TVYSNPD and CDR2 GDNSRS (reference sequence). The CDR3 spans 18 residues. The V gene end was trimmed by 1 base and the J gene end by 0 bases; junction bases not matched to a gene: 17.

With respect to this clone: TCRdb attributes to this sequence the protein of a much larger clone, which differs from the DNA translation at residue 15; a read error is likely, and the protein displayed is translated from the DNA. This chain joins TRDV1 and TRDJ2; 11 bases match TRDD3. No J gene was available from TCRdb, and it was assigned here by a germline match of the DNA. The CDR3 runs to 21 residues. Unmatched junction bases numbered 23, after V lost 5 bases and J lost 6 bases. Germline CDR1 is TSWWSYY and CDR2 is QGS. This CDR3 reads CALGFSYLQDLGDTQAAQLFF. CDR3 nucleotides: TGTGCTCTTGGGTTTTCCTACCTGCAAGACCTGGGGGATACTCAGGCAGCACAACTCTTCTTT.

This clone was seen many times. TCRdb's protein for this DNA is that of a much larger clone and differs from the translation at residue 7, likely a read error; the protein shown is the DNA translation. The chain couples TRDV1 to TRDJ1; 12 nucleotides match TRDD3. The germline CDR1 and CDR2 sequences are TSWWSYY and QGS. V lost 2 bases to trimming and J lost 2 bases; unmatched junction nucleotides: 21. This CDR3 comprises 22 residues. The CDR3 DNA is TGTGCTCTTGGGGAATCCCTCTCTTCCTCGCTACTGGGGGATACTGGGACCGATAAACTCATCTTT. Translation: CALGESLSSSLLGDTGTDKLIF.

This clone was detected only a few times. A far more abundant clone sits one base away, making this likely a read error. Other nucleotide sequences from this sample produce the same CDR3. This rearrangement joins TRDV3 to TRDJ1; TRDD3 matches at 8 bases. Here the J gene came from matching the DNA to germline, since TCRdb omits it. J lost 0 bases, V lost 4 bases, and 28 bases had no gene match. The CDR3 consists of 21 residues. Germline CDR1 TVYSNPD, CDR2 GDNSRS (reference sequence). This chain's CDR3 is CASTSSLRYTGGYGYTDKLIF. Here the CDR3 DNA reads TGTGCCTCCACATCTTCCTTACGGTACACTGGGGGGTACGGTTACACCGATAAACTCATCTTT.

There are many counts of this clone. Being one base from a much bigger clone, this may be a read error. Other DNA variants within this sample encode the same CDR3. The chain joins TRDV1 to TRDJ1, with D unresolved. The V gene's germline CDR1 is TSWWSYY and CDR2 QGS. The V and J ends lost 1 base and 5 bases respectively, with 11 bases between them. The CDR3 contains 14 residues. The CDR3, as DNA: TGTGCTCTTGGGGAACGTGGCCGAGGGGATAAACTCATCTTT. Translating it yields CALGERGRGDKLIF.